This TCR beta chain was identified in a study of blood T cell repertoires in COVID-19. The overall study: Sample material is recorded as cDNA or gDNA derived from T cells, B-cell-depleted T cells, or PBMCs.

Per germline, CDR1 MDHEN and CDR2 SYDVKM. This CDR3 region has 12 residues. The V segment lost 10 bases and the J segment 6 bases; nucleotides outside the gene matches: 7. Generated by immunoSEQ multiplex PCR, the TCRdb table keeps only in-frame clones and is missing some. The repertoire holds more than 80,000 clones, about four fifths seen once, with more than 13% in the top ten. The sequencing input was peripheral blood. This sequence joins TRBV28 and TRBJ1-1; 8 bases map to TRBD1. The receptor's source is a woman aged 60 to 75 with acute or convalescent COVID-19. CDR3 in amino acids: CATTGQGPEAFF. The CDR3 nucleotides are TGTGCCACTACCGGACAGGGTCCTGAAGCTTTCTTT.